This TCR beta chain was obtained from a study of cytomegalovirus exposure and HLA in healthy donors. Overall study: Genotyping showed around four fifths of roughly 400 donors falling in the Caucasian-associated ancestry cluster. Study observations and caveats: Later, an analysis found that common viral pathogens appeared to be linked with several of the most significant clusters. Roughly even sequencing depth across donors was the assumption behind the presence/absence analyses.

The PCR ran on 60 Vbeta and 13 Jbeta primers. Clones were sequenced by immunoSEQ multiplex PCR, and TCRdb holds only the in-frame ones, with some missing. The data show 180,000 or so clones, roughly 80% seen once. About this clone: Its antigen is not known.

This CDR3 comprises 15 residues. Germline assignment: CDR1 SGHRS and CDR2 YFSETQ. V dropped 4 bases and J dropped 8 bases, with 16 bases sitting between them. Sample: PBMCs. This TCR derives from a woman between 45 and 60 years old in good health and CMV-seropositive. The V and J genes are TRBV5-1 and TRBJ1-6; possible D gene TRBD1, 6 bases. CDR3: CASSAGQFPDSPLHF. Written as DNA, the CDR3 is TGCGCCAGCAGCGCCGGACAGTTTCCGGATTCACCCCTCCACTTT.